A single sample is the source of the 26 T cell receptor beta chains below, sequenced in a study of T cells after yellow fever vaccination (dated by TCRdb to the late 2010s). The sample's treatment or condition label, in plain terms: live attenuated yellow fever vaccine strain. The library was obtained by 5' RACE. TCRdb names Illumina HiSeq 2500 as the instrument used. The public reads were quality trimmed at Q25 with fastp and then assembled into clones with MiXCR by TCRdb, keeping productive beta chains. Every distinct CDR3 protein forms one entry, paired with its most common genes and DNA. The sample table holds about 230,000 distinct CDR3 sequences, of which over 6.5% were seen once. The top ten constitute 0.8% to 1.2% of the sample. Material: CD4+ T cells sorted from PBMCs, obtained on the day of the yellow fever booster vaccination. These receptors were collected from a man younger than 45 who received the YFV17D yellow fever vaccine.

This clonotype was counted many times. The rearrangement joins TRBV7-8 to TRBJ2-7, with TRBD1 as a possible D gene (6 bases). Germline CDR1 is SGHVS and CDR2 is FQNEAQ. CDR3 length equals 15 residues. V lost 6 bases and J 0 bases, leaving 15 bases between the germline ends. CDR3 DNA sequence: TGTGCCAGCAGTTTGGACAGTGCCTTCTCCTACGAGCAGTACTTC. It translates to CASSLDSAFSYEQYF.

This clonotype was observed a few times. The chain has TRBV6-2 or TRBV6-3 and TRBJ2-1; TRBD2 agrees at 9 bases. This CDR3 has 16 residues. Trimming took 5 bases from V and 7 from J; bases not matched to a gene: 12. Germline V CDR1 and CDR2: MNHEY, SVGEGT. This chain's CDR3 is CASSLISGRGGNEQFF. The CDR3 DNA reads TGTGCCAGCAGTCTTATTAGCGGGAGAGGCGGGAATGAGCAGTTCTTC.

This clonotype was counted a few times. CDR3 residues: CATLIGPGNNEQFF. CDR3 sequence (DNA): TGCGCCACCCTAATAGGTCCGGGAAACAATGAGCAGTTCTTC. The chain recombines TRBV5-1 with TRBJ2-1; weak D call: TRBD2 (5 bases). Germline lookup yields CDR1 SGHRS and CDR2 YFSETQ. Trimming left V 9 bases short and J 5 bases short, with 18 bases between. The CDR3 is 14 residues long.

This clonotype was observed many times. This rearrangement joins TRBV10-3 to TRBJ1-2; D ambiguous. Germline V gene data show CDR1 as ENHRY and CDR2 as SYGVKD. This CDR3 region has 15 residues. Trimming stripped 3 bases from V and 4 bases from J, with 15 bases between. CDR3 amino acids: CAISDQSRAGYGYTF. The CDR3 region has the DNA TGTGCCATCAGTGATCAGTCCCGTGCTGGCTATGGCTACACCTTC.

This chain uses TRBV5-1 with TRBJ2-6; no clear D gene. Germline V gives CDR1 SGHRS, CDR2 YFSETQ. Trimming pared 4 bases from V and 4 bases from J, leaving 9 bases between. CDR3 length: 14 residues. The CDR3 protein is CASSRALGANVLTF. The DNA of the CDR3 is TGCGCCAGCAGCCGGGCCCTCGGGGCCAACGTCCTGACTTTC.

This clonotype appeared many times. The V call is TRBV6-2 or TRBV6-3, the J call TRBJ2-2; D not certain. The V and J ends lost 0 bases and 2 bases respectively, with 4 bases between them. CDR3 length: 14 residues. The germline V gene has CDR1 MNHEY and CDR2 SVGEGT. The DNA of the CDR3 is TGTGCCAGCAGTTACTCGATAAACACCGGGGAGCTGTTTTTT. Its protein product is CASSYSINTGELFF.

This clonotype was observed a few times. The rearrangement links TRBV20-1 to TRBJ1-3, with D hard to call. Germline V CDR1 and CDR2: DFQATT, SNEGSKA (reference sequence). CDR3 length: 12 residues. V was cut by 6 bases and J by 4 bases, with 10 bases left in between. The CDR3 DNA sequence: TGCAGTGCGGGCGGACGGGGAAACACCATATATTTT. This sequence encodes CSAGGRGNTIYF.

The genes are TRBV5-1 and TRBJ2-5; 7 bases fit TRBD2. The CDR3 totals 14 residues. Per germline, CDR1 SGHRS and CDR2 YFSETQ. The ends lost 3 bases at V and 0 bases at J; junction bases unmatched: 2. CDR3 DNA sequence: TGCGCCAGCAGCTCAGGGACTAACCAAGAGACCCAGTACTTC. Its protein is CASSSGTNQETQYF.

This clonotype has at least ten counts. This chain links TRBV30 with TRBJ2-5; 7 bases are shared with TRBD2. V was clipped by 0 bases and J by 2 bases; unmatched bases: 6. The CDR3 has 15 amino acids. Germline CDR1 reads GTSNPN; CDR2 reads SVGIG (reference sequence). The CDR3 is CAWSVLRTRQETQYF. The CDR3 coding sequence is TGTGCCTGGAGTGTACTTCGGACTAGACAAGAGACCCAGTACTTC.

This clonotype was counted between two and nine times. V is TRBV29-1 and J is TRBJ2-1, with D unresolved. The CDR3 has 12 amino acids. Germline-derived CDR1 and CDR2 are SQVTM and ANQGSEA. The V end was cut by 5 bases, the J end by 0 bases, with 5 bases between. CDR3 bases: TGCAGCGTTCAGAGCTCCTACAATGAGCAGTTCTTC. The encoded protein is CSVQSSYNEQFF.

This clonotype was counted a few times. The chain carries TRBV6-5 and TRBJ1-1; TRBD1 is a possible D gene (5 bases). This CDR3 region has 14 residues. Germline CDR1 and CDR2: MNHEY and SVGAGI. Trimming stripped 0 bases from V and 6 bases from J, with 11 bases between. The CDR3 sequence: CASSYSGTGAEAFF. Here the CDR3 DNA reads TGTGCCAGCAGTTACTCGGGGACCGGGGCTGAAGCTTTCTTT.

At least ten counts were recorded for this clonotype. The J gene is TRBJ2-1, the V gene TRBV12-3 or TRBV12-4; either TRBD1 or TRBD2 may supply D (6 bases each). V was shortened by 8 bases and J by 4 bases, with 15 bases between the two germline ends. The CDR3 is 14 residues long. CDR3 coding DNA: TGTGCCAGCGGAGGGGGGCCCCATTACAATGAGCAGTTCTTC. This codes for CASGGGPHYNEQFF.

The rearrangement uses TRBV12-3 or TRBV12-4 and TRBJ2-2, with TRBD1 matching 9 bases. The CDR3 spans 15 residues. After removal of 6 bases from V and 4 bases from J, the junction contained 6 bases not matched to a gene. Written as DNA, the CDR3 is TGTGCCAGCAGCAAACAGGGGGCCGGCACCGGGGAGCTGTTTTTT. Protein: CASSKQGAGTGELFF.

A remark on this clonotype: This may stem from a read error, because a much larger clone lies one nucleotide away. This chain links TRBV7-2 with TRBJ2-3; the D is unclear. V was pared by 3 bases and J by 5 bases, with 12 bases between. This CDR3 contains 14 residues. Germline V gene sequence: CDR1 SGHTA, CDR2 FQGNSA. The CDR3 sequence is CASSLSNGKDTQYF. CDR3 DNA: TGTGCCAGCAGCTTGTCTAACGGAAAAGATACGCAGTATTTT.

This clonotype showed up many times. This chain connects TRBV12-3 or TRBV12-4 to TRBJ2-5; 9 bases are shared with TRBD2. The CDR3 is 14 amino acids. V dropped 6 bases and J dropped 0; count of bases not matched to a gene: 2. DNA for the CDR3: TGTGCCAGCAGACCTAGCGGGGACCAAGAGACCCAGTACTTC. This gives the protein CASRPSGDQETQYF.

The chain joins TRBV3-1 to TRBJ2-7, with TRBD1 identical over 8 bases. The CDR3 loop spans 17 amino acids. In germline, CDR1 is LGHDT, CDR2 YNNKEL (reference sequence). J gave up 7 bases and V 4 bases, and 18 bases lay outside the gene matches. The CDR3 protein is CASSLRSPGDRGWEQYF. The CDR3 DNA is TGTGCCAGCAGCCTAAGATCCCCCGGCGACAGGGGATGGGAGCAGTACTTC.

This clonotype was seen more than once but under ten times. The chain has TRBV9 and TRBJ2-1; D is unresolved. Trimming removed 0 bases from V and 7 bases from J, with 8 bases in between. This CDR3 has 13 residues. Looked up from germline, CDR1 is SGDLS and CDR2 is YYNGEE. DNA for the CDR3: TGTGCCAGCAGCGTAGTTTGGGGAAATGAGCAGTTCTTC. It yields the protein CASSVVWGNEQFF.

The CDR3: CASSLSTGYNEQFF. DNA of the CDR3: TGTGCCAGCAGCTTATCCACAGGATACAATGAGCAGTTCTTC. The chain is built from TRBV5-4 and TRBJ2-1; D perhaps matches TRBD1 (5 bases). The CDR3 totals 14 residues. Germline V gene sequence: CDR1 SGHNT, CDR2 YYREEE (reference sequence). Trimming removed 2 bases from V and 4 bases from J, with 10 bases in between.

This clonotype was observed a few times. The genes are TRBV6-1 and TRBJ2-2, with a tentative D call TRBD1 (6 bases). CDR1 and CDR2 (germline): MNHNS, SASEGT. This CDR3 is built from 13 residues. Trimming removed 6 bases at V and 7 bases at J, with 12 bases between. CDR3 coding DNA: TGTGCCAGCAGAAGCCCAGGGGTCGGGGAGCTGTTTTTT. This gives the protein CASRSPGVGELFF.

This clonotype occurred once. A read error is possible here, since a much larger clone lies one base away. The chain uses TRBV7-7 and TRBJ2-3; TRBD1 or TRBD2 may be the D gene (5 bases each). The V gene's germline CDR1 is SSHAT and CDR2 FNYEAQ (reference sequence). This CDR3 region has 15 residues. The CDR3 region is CSSSFDRDSTDTQYF. The CDR3 nucleotides are TGTTCTAGCAGCTTCGACCGGGACAGCACAGATACGCAGTATTTT.

This clonotype turned up a few times. The chain carries TRBV18 and TRBJ2-7; 9 nucleotides agree with TRBD2. V gave up 3 bases and J gave up 7 bases; unmatched junction bases: 7. The CDR3 spans 14 residues. Per the germline V gene, CDR1 is KGHSH and CDR2 is LQKENI. Written as DNA, the CDR3 is TGTGCCAGCTCACCTCAGGGACTAGCTTGGGAGCAGTACTTC. This codes for CASSPQGLAWEQYF. The full variable domain, in which reference TRBV18 and TRBJ2-7 provide the parts outside the CDR3, is NAGVMQNPRHLVRRRGQEARLRCSPMKGHSHVYWYRQLPEEGLKFMVYLQKENIIDESGMPKERFSAEFPKEGPSILRIQQVVRGDSAAYFCASSPQGLAWEQYFGPGTRLTVT.

This clonotype was counted ten times or more. The V call is TRBV5-6, the J call TRBJ2-1; the match to TRBD2 covers 8 bases. Germline lookup yields CDR1 SGHDT and CDR2 YYEEEE. The V gene end was trimmed by 0 bases and the J gene end by 6 bases; junction bases not matched to a gene: 2. The CDR3 totals 14 residues. CDR3: CASSLVTSGNEQFF. DNA for the CDR3: TGTGCCAGCAGCTTGGTTACTAGCGGCAATGAGCAGTTCTTC.

This chain uses TRBV4-3 with TRBJ2-7; D may be TRBD1 or TRBD2 (6 bases each). V dropped 0 bases and J dropped 6 bases, with 15 bases sitting between them. The germline V gene has CDR1 LGHNA and CDR2 YSLEER. The CDR3 runs 15 residues. The CDR3 loop reads CASSQEGGRVAEQYF. The CDR3, as DNA: TGCGCCAGCAGCCAAGAAGGGGGGCGGGTCGCCGAGCAGTACTTC.

This clonotype has a handful of counts. The CDR3 region is CSAESRANYGYTF. The CDR3 DNA follows: TGCAGTGCCGAGAGTCGGGCTAACTATGGCTACACCTTC. The chain has TRBV20-1 and TRBJ1-2; D is unclear. V was clipped by 6 bases and J by 0 bases, with 11 bases between them. The CDR3 extends over 13 amino acids. Germline V gene lookup returns CDR1 DFQATT and CDR2 SNEGSKA (reference sequence).

This clonotype was observed a few times. The V gene is TRBV7-2, the J gene TRBJ2-1, with 7 bases lining up with TRBD2. The CDR3 is 13 amino acids. From germline, CDR1 is SGHTA and CDR2 FQGNSA. V shed 6 bases, J shed 7 bases, and the junction held 6 bases outside the gene matches. The CDR3 DNA reads TGTGCCAGCAGTTTTGGAGCGGGGAATGAGCAGTTCTTC. Translation gives CASSFGAGNEQFF.

V gene TRBV7-9 combines with J gene TRBJ2-1, with 11 bases that match TRBD2. The V and J ends lost 5 bases and 5 bases, in that order; junction bases with no gene match: 5. The CDR3 has 15 residues. Germline assignment: CDR1 SEHNR and CDR2 FQNEAQ (reference sequence). The CDR3 sequence is CASSVGTSGHNEQFF. Written as DNA, the CDR3 is TGTGCCAGCAGCGTCGGGACTAGCGGCCACAATGAGCAGTTCTTC.